The next 14 T cell receptor beta chains were all read from a single sample in a study of cytomegalovirus exposure and HLA in healthy donors. The PCR made use of 60 Vbeta and 13 Jbeta primers. Sequencing used immunoSEQ multiplex PCR; TCRdb keeps in-frame clones, though not all of them. The sample lists around 140,000 clones, 61% seen once, with approximately 1.7% in the top ten. Specimen: PBMCs. The receptors were sampled from a male donor in good health and CMV-seronegative.

The chain carries TRBV7-2 and TRBJ2-5; possibly TRBD1 for D (5 bases). V dropped 4 bases and J dropped 3 bases, with 9 bases sitting between them. The germline V gene has CDR1 SGHTA and CDR2 FQGNSA. The CDR3 has 13 amino acids. The CDR3 sequence: CASSSSREETQYF. In DNA form, the CDR3 reads TGTGCCAGCAGCTCGAGCAGGGAAGAGACCCAGTACTTC.

V and J are TRBV5-1 and TRBJ1-1; 10 bases are shared with TRBD1. In germline, CDR1 is SGHRS, CDR2 YFSETQ. The ends lost 0 bases at V and 0 bases at J; junction bases unmatched: 2. The CDR3 consists of 16 residues. The DNA for the CDR3 is TGCGCCAGCAGCTTGGGGGACAGGGGAATGAACACTGAAGCTTTCTTT. Encoded protein: CASSLGDRGMNTEAFF.

The CDR3 sequence is CASSQGPGDSYEQYF. CDR3 nucleotides: TGTGCCAGCAGCCAGGGCCCTGGGGATTCCTACGAGCAGTACTTC. The chain links TRBV7-9 to TRBJ2-7; perhaps TRBD1 as D (5 bases). The CDR3 spans 15 residues. Germline lookup yields CDR1 SEHNR and CDR2 FQNEAQ (reference sequence). The V end was cut by 5 bases, the J end by 1 base, with 15 bases between.

This chain links TRBV30 with TRBJ2-1; the match to TRBD2 covers 7 bases. This CDR3 comprises 13 residues. J gave up 12 bases and V 3 bases, and 11 bases lay outside the gene matches. Germline-derived CDR1 and CDR2 are GTSNPN and SVGIG (reference sequence). The CDR3 is CAWRPPGGPRQFF. In nucleotides, the CDR3 is TGTGCCTGGAGACCCCCGGGAGGACCGAGGCAGTTCTTC.

The chain carries TRBV25-1 and TRBJ1-2, with TRBD1 matching over 8 bases. The CDR3 sequence is 13 residues long. V shed 4 bases, J shed 11 bases, and the junction held 9 bases outside the gene matches. Germline V gene lookup returns CDR1 MGHDK and CDR2 SYGVNS. CDR3 sequence: CASSASTGVGYTF. The CDR3 DNA follows: TGTGCCAGCAGTGCCTCGACAGGGGTCGGATACACCTTC.

The CDR3: CASSPSPGTTYEQYF. The CDR3 coding sequence is TGCGCCAGCAGCCCCTCACCCGGGACTACCTACGAGCAGTACTTC. This chain links TRBV4-3 with TRBJ2-7; 7 bases map to TRBD2. The CDR3 has 15 residues. V shed 4 bases and J 2 bases; nucleotides not matched to a gene: 8. CDR1 is LGHNA, CDR2 YSLEER, per germline.

J is TRBJ2-1 and V is TRBV9, with 8 bases that match TRBD1. The V gene's germline CDR1 is SGDLS and CDR2 YYNGEE. V was pared by 3 bases and J by 6 bases, with 5 bases of the junction left unmatched. The CDR3 runs to 14 residues. The CDR3 nucleotides read TGTGCCAGCAGCGAGGGACAGGCAATCAATGAGCAGTTCTTC. Protein product: CASSEGQAINEQFF.

This sequence joins TRBV5-1 and TRBJ2-1, with 14 bases identical to TRBD2. The germline CDR1 and CDR2 sequences are SGHRS and YFSETQ. The CDR3 covers 16 residues. V was clipped by 3 bases and J by 7 bases; unmatched bases: 6. Here the CDR3 reads CASSSRTSGGKNEQFF. The CDR3 coding sequence is TGCGCCAGCAGCTCGAGGACTAGCGGGGGGAAGAATGAGCAGTTCTTC.

This chain uses TRBV7-2 with TRBJ2-3; 10 bases match TRBD2. CDR1 and CDR2 from the germline V gene are SGHTA and FQGNSA. CDR3 size: 14 residues. V shed 3 bases, J shed 5 bases, and the junction held 2 bases outside the gene matches. CDR3 sequence: CASSFPSGRDTQYF. The CDR3 region has the DNA TGTGCCAGCAGCTTTCCTAGCGGGAGAGATACGCAGTATTTT.

The chain recombines TRBV11-2 with TRBJ2-1; 8 positions match TRBD2. Germline V CDR1 and CDR2: SGHAT, FQNNGV. CDR3 length: 19 amino acids. V dropped 5 bases and J dropped 3; count of bases not matched to a gene: 18. This CDR3 reads CASSTGLAGPGGGYNEQFF. Written as DNA, the CDR3 is TGTGCCAGCAGCACTGGTCTAGCGGGCCCTGGCGGGGGCTACAATGAGCAGTTCTTC.

Only a few counts were recorded for this clone. The chain carries TRBV7-8 and TRBJ1-1; D unclear. CDR1 SGHVS and CDR2 FQNEAQ come from the germline V gene. V was shortened by 5 bases and J by 3 bases, with 7 bases between the two germline ends. The length of the CDR3 is 12 residues. The CDR3 here is CASSHGDTEAFF. The CDR3 DNA reads as TGTGCCAGCAGCCACGGGGACACTGAAGCTTTCTTT.

This clone was seen only a few times. The chain couples TRBV2 to TRBJ2-3; 8 nucleotides line up with TRBD2. CDR3 length equals 18 residues. Trimming at V came to 1 base and at J to 2 bases, leaving 11 bases not matched to a gene. The V gene's germline CDR1 is SNHLY and CDR2 FYNNEI. As DNA, the CDR3 is TGTGCCAGCAGTGAAGGGGCGGGGGGCGCGGGGTACACAGATACGCAGTATTTT. Its protein product is CASSEGAGGAGYTDTQYF.

J is TRBJ1-4 and V is TRBV7-9; a possible D gene is TRBD1 (5 bases). CDR1 is SEHNR, CDR2 FQNEAQ, per germline (reference sequence). The CDR3 has 13 residues. Trimming removed 1 base from V and 8 bases from J, with 8 bases in between. In DNA form, the CDR3 reads TGTGCCAGCAGCTTAGAGCAGGGCGAAAAACTGTTTTTT. Protein: CASSLEQGEKLFF.

J is TRBJ2-3 and V is TRBV7-2, with TRBD1 matching 7 bases. Trimming took 5 bases from V and 2 from J; bases not matched to a gene: 7. The CDR3 covers 15 residues. Per germline, CDR1 SGHTA and CDR2 FQGNSA. The CDR3 here is CASSHQDRITDTQYF. The CDR3 DNA reads as TGTGCCAGCAGCCATCAGGACAGGATCACAGATACGCAGTATTTT.